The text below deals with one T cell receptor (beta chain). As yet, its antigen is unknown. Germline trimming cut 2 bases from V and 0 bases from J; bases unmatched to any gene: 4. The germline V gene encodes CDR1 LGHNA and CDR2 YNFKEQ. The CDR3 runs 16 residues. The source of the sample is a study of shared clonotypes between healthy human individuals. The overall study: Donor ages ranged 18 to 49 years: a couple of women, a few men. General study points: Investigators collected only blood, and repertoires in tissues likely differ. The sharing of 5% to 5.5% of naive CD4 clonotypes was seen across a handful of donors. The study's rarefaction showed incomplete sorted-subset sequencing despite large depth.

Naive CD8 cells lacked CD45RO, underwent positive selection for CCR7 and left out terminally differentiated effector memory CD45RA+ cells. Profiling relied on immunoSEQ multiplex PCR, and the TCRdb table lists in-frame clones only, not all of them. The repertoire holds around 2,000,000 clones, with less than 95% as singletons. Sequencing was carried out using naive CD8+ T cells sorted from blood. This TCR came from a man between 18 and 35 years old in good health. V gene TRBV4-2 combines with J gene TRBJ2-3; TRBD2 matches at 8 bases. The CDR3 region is CASSQITGGSTDTQYF. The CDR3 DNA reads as TGTGCCAGCAGCCAAATTACGGGGGGGAGCACAGATACGCAGTATTTT.